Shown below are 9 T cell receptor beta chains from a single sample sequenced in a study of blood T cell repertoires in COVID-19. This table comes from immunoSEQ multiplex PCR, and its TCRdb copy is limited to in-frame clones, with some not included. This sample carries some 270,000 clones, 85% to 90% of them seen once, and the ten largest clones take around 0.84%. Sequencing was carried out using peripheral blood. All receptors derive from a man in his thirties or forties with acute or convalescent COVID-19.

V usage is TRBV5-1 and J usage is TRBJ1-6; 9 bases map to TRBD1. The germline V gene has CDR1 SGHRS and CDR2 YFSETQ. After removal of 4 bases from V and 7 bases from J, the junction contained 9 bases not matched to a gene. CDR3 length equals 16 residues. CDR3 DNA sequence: TGCGCCAGCAGCACCGGATTGGGACAGGGAAATTCACCCCTCCACTTT. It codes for CASSTGLGQGNSPLHF.

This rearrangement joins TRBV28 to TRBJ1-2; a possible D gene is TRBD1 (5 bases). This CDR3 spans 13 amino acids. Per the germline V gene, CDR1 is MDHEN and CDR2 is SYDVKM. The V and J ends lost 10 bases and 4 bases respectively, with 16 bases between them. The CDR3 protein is CATGPGGSYGYTF. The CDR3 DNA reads TGTGCCACCGGACCGGGGGGGAGCTATGGCTACACCTTC.

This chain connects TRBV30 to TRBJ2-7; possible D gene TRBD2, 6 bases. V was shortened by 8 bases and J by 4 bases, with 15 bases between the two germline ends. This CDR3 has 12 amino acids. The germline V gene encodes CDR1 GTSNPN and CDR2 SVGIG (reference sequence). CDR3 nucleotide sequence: TGTGCCGGAGGGGAAGTTGTTTACGAGCAGTACTTC. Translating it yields CAGGEVVYEQYF.

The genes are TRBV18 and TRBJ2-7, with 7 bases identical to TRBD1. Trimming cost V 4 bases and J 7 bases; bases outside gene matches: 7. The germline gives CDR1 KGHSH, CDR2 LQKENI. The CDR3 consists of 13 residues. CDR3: CASSQGQIQEQYF. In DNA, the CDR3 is TGTGCCAGCTCACAGGGACAGATCCAGGAGCAGTACTTC.

CDR3 in DNA: TGTGCCAGCAGTTTGGGGGCTAGGAACTATGGCTACACCTTC. It specifies CASSLGARNYGYTF. V and J are TRBV27 and TRBJ1-2, with a tentative D call TRBD1 (6 bases). Trimming pared 3 bases from V and 2 bases from J, leaving 10 bases between. CDR1 and CDR2 (germline): MNHEY, SMNVEV (reference sequence). This CDR3 has 14 amino acids.

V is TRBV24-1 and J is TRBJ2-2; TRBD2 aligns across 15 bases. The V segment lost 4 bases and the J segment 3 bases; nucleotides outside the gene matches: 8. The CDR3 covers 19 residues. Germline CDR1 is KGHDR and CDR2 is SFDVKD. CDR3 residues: CATSDQKGLAGGYTGELFF. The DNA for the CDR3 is TGTGCCACCAGTGACCAAAAGGGACTAGCGGGAGGCTACACCGGGGAGCTGTTTTTT.

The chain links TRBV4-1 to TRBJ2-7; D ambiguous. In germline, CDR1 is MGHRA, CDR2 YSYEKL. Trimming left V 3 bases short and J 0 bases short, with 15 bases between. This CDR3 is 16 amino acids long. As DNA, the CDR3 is TGCGCCAGCAGCCACCCCTCTCCGGAGAACTCCTACGAGCAGTACTTC. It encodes CASSHPSPENSYEQYF.

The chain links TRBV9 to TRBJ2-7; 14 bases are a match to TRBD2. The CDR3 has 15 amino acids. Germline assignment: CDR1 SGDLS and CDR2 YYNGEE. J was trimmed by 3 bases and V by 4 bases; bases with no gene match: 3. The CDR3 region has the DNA TGTGCCAGCAGCATTGGGACTAGCGGGAGCTACGAGCAGTACTTC. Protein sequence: CASSIGTSGSYEQYF. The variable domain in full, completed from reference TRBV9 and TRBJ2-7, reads DSGVTQTPKHLITATGQRVTLRCSPRSGDLSVYWYQQSLDQGLQFLIQYYNGEERAKGNILERFSAQQFPDLHSELNLSSLELGDSALYFCASSIGTSGSYEQYFGPGTRLTVT.

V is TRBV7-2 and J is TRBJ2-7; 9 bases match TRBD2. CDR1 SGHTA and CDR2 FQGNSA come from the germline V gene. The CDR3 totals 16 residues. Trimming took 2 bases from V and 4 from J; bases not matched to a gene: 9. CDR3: CASSLKPSGGTYEQYF. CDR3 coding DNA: TGTGCCAGCAGCTTAAAGCCCAGCGGGGGGACGTACGAGCAGTACTTC.